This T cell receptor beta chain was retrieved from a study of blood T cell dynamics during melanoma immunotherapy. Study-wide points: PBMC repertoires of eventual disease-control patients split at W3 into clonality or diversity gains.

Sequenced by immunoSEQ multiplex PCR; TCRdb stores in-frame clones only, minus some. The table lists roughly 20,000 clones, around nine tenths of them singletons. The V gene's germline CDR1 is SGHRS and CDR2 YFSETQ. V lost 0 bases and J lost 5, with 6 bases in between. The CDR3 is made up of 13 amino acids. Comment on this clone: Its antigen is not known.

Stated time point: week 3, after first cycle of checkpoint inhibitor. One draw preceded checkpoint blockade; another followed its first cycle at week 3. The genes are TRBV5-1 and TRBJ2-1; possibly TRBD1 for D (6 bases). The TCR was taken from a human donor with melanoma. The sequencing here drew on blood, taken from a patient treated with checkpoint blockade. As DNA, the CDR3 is TGCGCCAGCAGCTTGGGGACAGACAATGAGCAGTTCTTC. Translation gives CASSLGTDNEQFF.